This T cell receptor beta chain comes out of a study of cytotoxic CD8 clonotypes in ibrutinib-treated CLL. For the study at large: Roughly 10 relapsed/refractory, 15 treatment-naive; around 18 IGHV unmutated. Findings of the study overall: The public clonotypes identified were infrequent and showed contraction or stability on treatment.

Sequencing used immunoSEQ multiplex PCR; TCRdb keeps in-frame clones, though not all of them. The repertoire holds tens of thousands of clones, with 68% as singletons. The CDR3 totals 15 residues. Trimming removed 0 bases from V and 4 bases from J, with 12 bases in between. Germline CDR1 is SGDLS and CDR2 is YYNGEE. Roughly 2 micrograms of genomic DNA from cryopreserved PBMCs went into TCR beta libraries. Concerning this clone: Its antigen is currently unknown.

The TCR comes from a human donor with chronic lymphocytic leukemia. V usage is TRBV9 and J usage is TRBJ2-3; a weak D match, TRBD1 (5 bases). This specimen was PBMCs, taken after 24 months of ibrutinib treatment. The CDR3 loop is CASSVAGRWADTQYF. The CDR3 DNA follows: TGTGCCAGCAGCGTAGCAGGGCGGTGGGCAGATACGCAGTATTTT.